The sequence of this T cell receptor beta chain was determined in a study of T cell changes during pregnancy in multiple sclerosis. Germline V gene lookup returns CDR1 SGHTA and CDR2 FQGNSA. The trim removed 1 base at V and 8 bases at J, leaving 8 bases unmatched. The CDR3 covers 16 residues. Here immunoSEQ multiplex PCR was the method, and the copy in TCRdb shows in-frame clones only, minus some. The sample contains roughly 42,000 clones, more than 85% of which appear only once. The sequence was obtained from a female donor in good health, enrolled as a control in a pregnancy study. Source: CD4+ T cells from peripheral blood mononuclear cells, taken in the second trimester of pregnancy. V usage is TRBV7-2 and J usage is TRBJ2-3; 11 nucleotides align to TRBD2. The CDR3 DNA reads as TGTGCCAGCAGCTTAGGACTAGCGGGGTCCATTGGTACGCAGTATTTT. Translation: CASSLGLAGSIGTQYF.